This is a list of T cell receptor beta chains from one sample in a study of T cell changes during pregnancy in multiple sclerosis. Sequencing used immunoSEQ multiplex PCR; TCRdb keeps in-frame clones, though not all of them. The sample contains 69,000 or so clones, roughly 90% of which appear only once. The sequenced sample was CD4+ T cells from peripheral blood mononuclear cells, obtained in the third trimester of pregnancy. These receptors all come from a female donor in good health, enrolled as a control in a pregnancy study. Each CDR3 is given with its conserved first and last residue. The order of the fields is clone size, V gene, J gene, CDR3 protein. Not all rows give a size; the values are once, few, many and, for expanded clones, a class.

.	TRBV16	TRBJ1-5	CASAQGFGQPQHF
.	TRBV19	TRBJ1-5	CASRQGMDYQPQHF
.	TRBV29-1	TRBJ2-7	CSVAAGPLSYEQYF
once	TRBV7-9	TRBJ2-7	CASSLAAGTGSYEQYF
.	TRBV2	TRBJ2-5	CASITGTSVGETQYF
.	TRBV4-3	TRBJ2-3	CASSQTSGGTDTQYF
.	TRBV9	TRBJ1-1	CASSVDGQPNTEAFF
.	TRBV7-2	TRBJ1-1	CASSLDRDTEAFF
few	TRBV19	TRBJ2-2	CASSIDRGGGATGELFF
.	TRBV5-5	TRBJ2-4	CASSSGIRDRGPKNIQYF
.	TRBV4-1	TRBJ2-5	CASSRSGTSGGGETQYF
.	TRBV30	TRBJ2-7	CAWRGTGSFYEQYF
.	TRBV2	TRBJ1-5	CASSRGIRSNQPQHF
.	TRBV4-3	TRBJ2-1	CASSQGLAGYNEQFF
.	TRBV6-1	TRBJ1-6	CASSRGGGYSPLHF
.	TRBV11-2	TRBJ2-7	CASSLDGQGALYEQYF
.	TRBV5-5	TRBJ1-1	CASSQGLTEAFF
.	TRBV15	TRBJ1-1	CATSNTGARTEAFF
.	TRBV7-2	TRBJ1-2	CASSPDSNRFINYGYTF
.	TRBV5-6	TRBJ2-7	CASSLPRHPYEQYF
few	TRBV11-2	TRBJ2-7	CASRRTGAYEQYF
.	TRBV15	TRBJ2-3	CATSALAGGRTDTQYF
.	TRBV9	TRBJ1-1	CAGSVEGMNTEAFF
.	TRBV9	TRBJ1-2	CASSDRRNYGYTF
.	TRBV19	TRBJ1-4	CASGQIVTNEKLFF
.	TRBV9	TRBJ1-2	CASSVDPGNYGYTF
.	TRBV6-1	TRBJ1-2	CASSEASRRPYGYTF
.	TRBV30	TRBJ1-2	CAWSVQGFGGYTF
.	TRBV7-2	TRBJ1-6	CASSPRGGGDNSPLHF
.	TRBV2	TRBJ2-6	CASSRGAGANVLTF
.	TRBV7-9	TRBJ1-3	CASSPGYPSGNTIYF
.	TRBV19	TRBJ1-3	CASHRRGSGNTIYF
.	TRBV11-3	TRBJ2-7	CASSLVAGKNEQYF
.	TRBV23-1	TRBJ1-1	CASSDNRGTEAFF
few	TRBV7-9	TRBJ1-4	CASTSEGLEKLFF